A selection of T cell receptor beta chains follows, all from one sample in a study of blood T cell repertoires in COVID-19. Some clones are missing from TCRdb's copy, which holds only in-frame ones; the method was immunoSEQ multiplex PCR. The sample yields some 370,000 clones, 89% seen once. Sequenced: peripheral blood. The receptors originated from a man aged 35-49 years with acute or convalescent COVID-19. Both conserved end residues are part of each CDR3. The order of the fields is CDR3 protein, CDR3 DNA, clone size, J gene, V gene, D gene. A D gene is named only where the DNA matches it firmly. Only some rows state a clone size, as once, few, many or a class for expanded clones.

cdr3_aa: CASSLGPLAGGYEQYF
cdr3_nt: TGTGCCAGCAGCTTAGGCCCGCTAGCGGGAGGCTACGAGCAGTACTTC
clone_size: .
j_call: TRBJ2-7
v_call: TRBV7-8
d_call: TRBD2

cdr3_aa: CASSSGWGRYEQYF
cdr3_nt: TGTGCCAGCAGCTCGGGCTGGGGCCGCTACGAGCAGTACTTC
clone_size: .
j_call: TRBJ2-7
v_call: TRBV7-2
d_call: .

cdr3_aa: CASSLTGPSNTGELFF
cdr3_nt: TGCGCCAGCAGCTTGACAGGGCCTTCGAACACCGGGGAGCTGTTTTTT
clone_size: .
j_call: TRBJ2-2
v_call: TRBV5-1
d_call: .

cdr3_aa: CASSQRQGELSGNTIYF
cdr3_nt: TGCGCCAGCAGCCAACGACAGGGGGAACTCTCTGGAAACACCATATATTTT
clone_size: .
j_call: TRBJ1-3
v_call: TRBV4-1
d_call: TRBD1

cdr3_aa: CASSRDYQETQYF
cdr3_nt: TGTGCCAGCAGTCGAGACTACCAAGAGACCCAGTACTTC
clone_size: .
j_call: TRBJ2-5
v_call: TRBV6-5
d_call: .

cdr3_aa: CASSQESGTTNTGELFF
cdr3_nt: TGTGCCAGCAGCCAAGAGTCCGGGACAACGAACACCGGGGAGCTGTTTTTT
clone_size: .
j_call: TRBJ2-2
v_call: TRBV4-2
d_call: .

cdr3_aa: CASSYASDRGNSPLHF
cdr3_nt: TGTGCCAGCAGCTACGCGTCGGACAGGGGAAATTCACCCCTCCACTTT
clone_size: .
j_call: TRBJ1-6
v_call: TRBV28
d_call: TRBD1

cdr3_aa: CASSQATGAHSPLHF
cdr3_nt: TGTGCCAGCAGCCAAGCGACAGGGGCCCACTCACCCCTCCACTTT
clone_size: .
j_call: TRBJ1-6
v_call: TRBV3-1/TRBV3-2
d_call: TRBD1

cdr3_aa: CASGLDERGEYEQYF
cdr3_nt: TGTGCTAGTGGTTTGGACGAGCGGGGGGAATACGAGCAGTACTTC
clone_size: .
j_call: TRBJ2-7
v_call: TRBV12-5
d_call: TRBD2

cdr3_aa: CASARRGQGPTATQETQYF
cdr3_nt: TGTGCCAGCGCTCGGAGGGGACAGGGGCCGACGGCTACACAAGAGACCCAGTACTTC
clone_size: .
j_call: TRBJ2-5
v_call: TRBV18
d_call: TRBD1

cdr3_aa: CAPPRPSPSLQGAVFF
cdr3_nt: TGTGCCCCCCCCCGCCCATCCCCGTCCCTACAGGGGGCGGTGTTTTTT
clone_size: .
j_call: TRBJ2-2
v_call: TRBV28
d_call: TRBD1

cdr3_aa: CASSVQDYTGTSGHGELFF
cdr3_nt: TGTGCCAGCAGCGTCCAAGACTATACCGGGACTAGCGGTCACGGGGAGCTGTTTTTT
clone_size: .
j_call: TRBJ2-2
v_call: TRBV7-9
d_call: TRBD2

cdr3_aa: CASSKESTGFPLSNQPQHF
cdr3_nt: TGTGCCAGCAGCAAAGAATCTACAGGTTTTCCATTGAGCAATCAGCCCCAGCATTTT
clone_size: few
j_call: TRBJ1-5
v_call: TRBV21-1
d_call: .

cdr3_aa: CASSVGGEWQFF
cdr3_nt: TGTGCCAGCAGCGTAGGTGGGGAGTGGCAGTTCTTC
clone_size: .
j_call: TRBJ2-1
v_call: TRBV9
d_call: .

cdr3_aa: CASSPPDGRGGETQYF
cdr3_nt: TGTGCCAGCAGCCCACCAGATGGGCGGGGGGGGGAGACCCAGTACTTC
clone_size: .
j_call: TRBJ2-5
v_call: TRBV28
d_call: TRBD2